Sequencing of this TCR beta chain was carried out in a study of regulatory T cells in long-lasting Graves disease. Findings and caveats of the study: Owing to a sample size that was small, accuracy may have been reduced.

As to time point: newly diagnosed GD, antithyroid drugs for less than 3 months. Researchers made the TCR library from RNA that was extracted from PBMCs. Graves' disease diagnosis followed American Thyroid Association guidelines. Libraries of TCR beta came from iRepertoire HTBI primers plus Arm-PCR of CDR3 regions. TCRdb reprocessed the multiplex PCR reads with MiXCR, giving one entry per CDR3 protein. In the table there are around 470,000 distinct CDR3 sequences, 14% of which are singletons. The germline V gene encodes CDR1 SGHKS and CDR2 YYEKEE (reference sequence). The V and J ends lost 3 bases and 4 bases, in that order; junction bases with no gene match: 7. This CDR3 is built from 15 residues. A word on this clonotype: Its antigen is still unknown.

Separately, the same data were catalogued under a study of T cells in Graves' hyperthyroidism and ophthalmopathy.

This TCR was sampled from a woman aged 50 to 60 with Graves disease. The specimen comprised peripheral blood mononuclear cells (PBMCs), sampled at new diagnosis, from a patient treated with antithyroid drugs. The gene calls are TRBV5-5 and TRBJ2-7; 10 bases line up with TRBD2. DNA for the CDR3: TGTGCCAGCAGCTCCCTAGCGGGAGTTGTATACGAGCAGTACTTC. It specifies CASSSLAGVVYEQYF.